A single sample gave rise to the 30 T cell receptor beta chains below, sequenced in a study of T cells in Graves' hyperthyroidism and ophthalmopathy. The TCR beta CDR3 regions underwent amplification using RNA transcripts as the source. The HTBI primer set drove a first-round RT-PCR of the TCR CDR3. Each CDR3 protein is one row after TCRdb ran MiXCR on the multiplex PCR reads. The sample gives under 400,000 distinct CDR3 sequences, approximately 13% of which show up once; 9.5% to 12% is in the top ten. The sample was blood. These receptors came from a woman aged 55-70 years with Graves' hyperthyroidism.

This clonotype was found many times. This rearrangement joins TRBV20-1 to TRBJ2-7; TRBD2 aligns across 10 bases. This CDR3 contains 16 residues. V shed 4 bases, J shed 0 bases, and the junction held 9 bases outside the gene matches. The germline gives CDR1 DFQATT, CDR2 SNEGSKA (reference sequence). The CDR3 coding sequence is TGCAGTGCTATCGGGACTAGCGCTTCGAGCTCCTACGAGCAGTACTTC. Translating gives CSAIGTSASSSYEQYF.

This clonotype was detected ten times or more. This chain links TRBV3-1 with TRBJ2-7; D unresolved. The germline V and J ends were trimmed by 0 bases and 2 bases, with 5 bases remaining between them. The CDR3 length is 13 residues. The germline CDR1 and CDR2 sequences are LGHDT and YNNKEL (reference sequence). CDR3 protein: CASSQDWPYEQYF. CDR3 bases: TGTGCCAGCAGCCAAGATTGGCCCTACGAGCAGTACTTC.

This clonotype was seen repeatedly, ten times or more. The V and J genes are TRBV20-1 and TRBJ2-1, with 16 bases that match TRBD2. The CDR3 is made up of 19 amino acids. Germline CDR1 reads DFQATT; CDR2 reads SNEGSKA (reference sequence). V lost 0 bases and J lost 4; bases outside the gene matches: 9. Here the CDR3 reads CSAREGLAGGPRAYNEQFF. Here the CDR3 DNA reads TGCAGTGCTAGAGAGGGACTAGCGGGAGGGCCACGGGCATACAATGAGCAGTTCTTC.

Comment on this clonotype: This may be a read error, as it is one base from a much larger clone. The V and J genes are TRBV20-1 and TRBJ2-1; no reliable D call. Germline V gives CDR1 DFQATT, CDR2 SNEGSKA (reference sequence). This CDR3 has 17 residues. Trimming stripped 1 base from V and 6 bases from J, with 22 bases between. The CDR3 DNA follows: TGCAGTGCTAGAGGTCCTAAGCTGGATGCACTACTCAATGAGCAGTTCTTC. This gives the protein CSARGPKLDALLNEQFF.

This clonotype was recorded many times. The V call is TRBV7-3, the J call TRBJ2-1, with unresolved D. With 2 bases removed from V and 8 bases from J, the gap between germline ends came to 10 bases. Looked up from germline, CDR1 is SGHTA and CDR2 is FQGTGA. The CDR3 extends over 13 amino acids. This chain's CDR3 is CASSLLRIDEQFF. The CDR3 region has the DNA TGTGCCAGCAGCTTATTACGGATAGATGAGCAGTTCTTC.

Comment on this clonotype: A much more abundant neighbour one base away suggests this may be a read error. The rearrangement links TRBV7-9 to TRBJ2-2, with a weak D call TRBD2 (6 bases). CDR3 length: 13 residues. Germline CDR1 SEHNR, CDR2 FQNEAQ (reference sequence). The DNA of the CDR3 is TGTGCCGGCAGCTCGGGGGTTACCGGGGAGCTGTTTTTT. This sequence encodes CAGSSGVTGELFF.

The V gene is TRBV19, the J gene TRBJ2-7; 8 bases are a match to TRBD1. Germline values: CDR1 LNHDA, CDR2 SQIVND (reference sequence). The ends lost 9 bases at V and 5 bases at J; junction bases unmatched: 18. This CDR3 is 16 amino acids long. For the CDR3, the DNA is TGTGCCAGCCCACGAAATGGGACAGGAATCTACCACGAGCAGTACTTC. This codes for CASPRNGTGIYHEQYF.

This clonotype showed up many times. The chain employs TRBV28 and TRBJ1-5; D unclear. V gave up 4 bases and J gave up 4 bases, with 5 bases separating them. Germline lookup yields CDR1 MDHEN and CDR2 SYDVKM. The CDR3 runs 12 residues. The DNA of the CDR3 is TGTGCCAGCAGTTCTACAAATCAGCCCCAGCATTTT. Amino acids: CASSSTNQPQHF.

This clonotype showed up just a few times. The CDR3 loop is CASSVGDYEQYF. CDR3 coding DNA: TGCGCCAGCAGTGTAGGGGACTACGAGCAGTACTTC. This rearrangement joins TRBV10-2 to TRBJ2-7; D is possibly TRBD1 (5 bases). V dropped 4 bases and J dropped 3 bases, with 7 bases sitting between them. CDR3 size: 12 residues. CDR1 is WSHSY and CDR2 is SAAADI in the germline V gene.

This clonotype was observed a few times. The rearrangement uses TRBV30 and TRBJ2-7; D not certain. The germline CDR1 and CDR2 sequences are GTSNPN and SVGIG (reference sequence). CDR3 size: 12 residues. V lost 3 bases and J 6 bases, leaving 12 bases between the germline ends. In nucleotides, the CDR3 is TGTGCCTGGAGCCAAAAGGGCGCCGAGCAGTACTTC. This gives the protein CAWSQKGAEQYF.

In its sample, this clonotype was seen a few times. V usage is TRBV19 and J usage is TRBJ1-5, with D unclear. CDR1 LNHDA and CDR2 SQIVND come from the germline V gene (reference sequence). The CDR3 consists of 15 residues. Between the trimmed V and J ends, which lost 3 bases and 3 bases, there was a span of 12 bases. The CDR3 protein is CASSIYKISNQPQHF. The CDR3 DNA follows: TGTGCCAGTAGTATTTATAAGATTTCCAATCAGCCCCAGCATTTT.

V usage is TRBV30 and J usage is TRBJ2-5; TRBD1 agrees at 7 bases. Unmatched junction bases numbered 2, after V lost 3 bases and J lost 1 base. This CDR3 region has 13 residues. In germline, CDR1 is GTSNPN, CDR2 SVGIG (reference sequence). The CDR3 sequence: CAWSDRVQETQYF. The CDR3 bases are TGTGCCTGGAGCGACAGGGTCCAAGAGACCCAGTACTTC.

V and J are TRBV19 and TRBJ1-5, with 12 bases identical to TRBD1. CDR1 is LNHDA, CDR2 SQIVND, per germline (reference sequence). The trim removed 6 bases at V and 5 bases at J, leaving 11 bases unmatched. The CDR3 is made up of 17 amino acids. The CDR3 sequence: CASRERLGTGGDQPQHF. In nucleotides, the CDR3 is TGTGCCAGTAGAGAACGCCTCGGGACAGGGGGCGATCAGCCCCAGCATTTT. Using reference TRBV19 and TRBJ1-5 for the parts outside the CDR3, the full variable domain is DGGITQSPKYLFRKEGQNVTLSCEQNLNHDAMYWYRQDPGQGLRLIYYSQIVNDFQKGDIAEGYSVSREKKESFPLTVTSAQKNPTAFYLCASRERLGTGGDQPQHFGDGTRLSIL.

CDR3 sequence: CASSADRGSYNEQFF. CDR3 DNA sequence: TGTGCCAGCAGTGCAGACAGGGGCTCCTACAATGAGCAGTTCTTC. V and J are TRBV12-3 or TRBV12-4 and TRBJ2-1; TRBD1 agrees at 8 bases. This CDR3 region has 15 residues. Germline trimming cut 5 bases from V and 0 bases from J; bases unmatched to any gene: 3.

This clonotype was recorded many times. The chain uses TRBV2 and TRBJ1-1; TRBD1 matches 9 bases. The CDR3 length is 15 residues. The V segment lost 8 bases and the J segment 4 bases; nucleotides outside the gene matches: 11. Germline lookup yields CDR1 SNHLY and CDR2 FYNNEI. Here the CDR3 reads CASHTGTGRGTEAFF. DNA for the CDR3: TGTGCCAGCCATACCGGGACAGGGAGGGGCACTGAAGCTTTCTTT. The variable domain in full, completed from reference TRBV2 and TRBJ1-1, reads EPEVTQTPSHQVTQMGQEVILRCVPISNHLYFYWYRQILGQKVEFLVSFYNNEISEKSEIFDDQFSVERPDGSNFTLKIRSTKLEDSAMYFCASHTGTGRGTEAFFGQGTRLTVV.

This clonotype was observed many times. The chain recombines TRBV11-2 with TRBJ2-3, with D unresolved. Germline values: CDR1 SGHAT, CDR2 FQNNGV. V shed 1 base and J shed 2 bases, with 7 bases lying between them. The CDR3 is made up of 14 amino acids. CDR3 sequence: CASSLGTPTDTQYF. The DNA of the CDR3 is TGTGCCAGCAGCTTAGGGACGCCCACAGATACGCAGTATTTT. The full variable domain, its missing parts supplied by reference TRBV11-2 and TRBJ2-3, is EAGVAQSPRYKIIEKRQSVAFWCNPISGHATLYWYQQILGQGPKLLIQFQNNGVVDDSQLPKDRFSAERLKGVDSTLKIQPAKLEDSAVYLCASSLGTPTDTQYFGPGTRLTVL.

This clonotype was seen at least ten times. This chain joins TRBV7-9 and TRBJ2-1; 12 bases line up with TRBD1. V was clipped by 5 bases and J by 7 bases; unmatched bases: 9. The CDR3 totals 16 residues. The germline CDR1 and CDR2 sequences are SEHNR and FQNEAQ (reference sequence). CDR3 sequence reads: CASSIRRDRGLNEQFF. DNA for the CDR3: TGTGCCAGCAGCATACGACGGGACAGGGGGCTAAATGAGCAGTTCTTC.

This clonotype was observed at least ten times. The rearrangement joins TRBV19 to TRBJ2-2, with 8 positions matching TRBD2. From germline, CDR1 is LNHDA and CDR2 SQIVND (reference sequence). This CDR3 has 17 residues. Unmatched junction bases numbered 8, after V lost 5 bases and J lost 0 bases. In DNA, the CDR3 is TGTGCCAGTAGTCCCCGACTAGCGCCTACGAACACCGGGGAGCTGTTTTTT. Translation: CASSPRLAPTNTGELFF.

This clonotype was observed many times. The chain employs TRBV28 and TRBJ2-7; 9 bases match TRBD2. The J segment lost 9 bases and the V segment lost 3 bases, leaving 12 bases of the junction unmatched. The germline CDR1 and CDR2 sequences are MDHEN and SYDVKM. This CDR3 comprises 15 residues. The CDR3 sequence is CASSFPSGIDRGQYF. In DNA form, the CDR3 reads TGTGCCAGCAGTTTCCCTAGCGGGATAGATAGGGGGCAGTACTTC.

The chain carries TRBV10-3 and TRBJ1-1, with 12 bases identical to TRBD1. CDR3 length equals 18 residues. Germline CDR1 reads ENHRY; CDR2 reads SYGVKD. With 3 bases clipped from V and 0 bases from J, the junction kept 8 bases outside the gene matches. In DNA form, the CDR3 reads TGTGCCATCAGTGATTGGGACAGGGGGCCCAGCATGAACACTGAAGCTTTCTTT. Protein product: CAISDWDRGPSMNTEAFF.

In this sample, this clonotype turned up many times. The chain carries TRBV6-1 and TRBJ2-5, with TRBD1 identical over 10 bases. This CDR3 contains 14 residues. Germline-derived CDR1 and CDR2 are MNHNS and SASEGT. Losses at the gene ends were 5 bases for V and 3 bases for J; bases not matched to a gene: 3. CDR3 in DNA: TGTGCCAGCAGTTATGGGACAGGGGAAGAGACCCAGTACTTC. Translation gives CASSYGTGEETQYF.

The chain employs TRBV27 and TRBJ2-1; 12 positions match TRBD2. The CDR3 is 16 amino acids. Trimming cost V 5 bases and J 8 bases; bases outside gene matches: 10. Germline-derived CDR1 and CDR2 are MNHEY and SMNVEV (reference sequence). The CDR3 sequence is CASSLYGLAGGDEQFF. The CDR3, as DNA: TGTGCCAGCAGTCTTTATGGCCTAGCGGGAGGGGATGAGCAGTTCTTC.

This clonotype was counted a few times. The chain couples TRBV20-1 to TRBJ1-4; 7 bases align to TRBD1. Losses at the gene ends were 6 bases for V and 5 bases for J; bases not matched to a gene: 6. This CDR3 is built from 13 residues. Germline V gives CDR1 DFQATT, CDR2 SNEGSKA (reference sequence). The CDR3 is CSAEGAGNEKLFF. The CDR3 DNA reads as TGCAGTGCCGAGGGGGCCGGGAATGAAAAACTGTTTTTT.

The sample holds many counts of this clonotype. This chain links TRBV2 with TRBJ1-1; 7 bases map to TRBD1. V was pared by 8 bases and J by 4 bases, with 10 bases of the junction left unmatched. Per germline, CDR1 SNHLY and CDR2 FYNNEI. This CDR3 spans 14 amino acids. The CDR3 reads CASRGTGVGTEAFF. CDR3 coding DNA: TGTGCCAGCCGGGGAACAGGGGTGGGCACTGAAGCTTTCTTT.

The chain's CDR3 is CASKPGLAEDTQYF. CDR3 DNA sequence: TGTGCCAGTAAGCCGGGACTAGCGGAAGATACGCAGTATTTT. The chain links TRBV10-3 to TRBJ2-3; 11 bases match TRBD2. This CDR3 has 14 residues. Germline-derived CDR1 and CDR2 are ENHRY and SYGVKD. Unmatched junction bases numbered 8, after V lost 10 bases and J lost 5 bases.

The chain is built from TRBV10-3 and TRBJ1-2; D is perhaps TRBD1 (6 bases). Germline assignment: CDR1 ENHRY and CDR2 SYGVKD. Between the trimmed V and J ends, which lost 5 bases and 4 bases, there was a span of 8 bases. The CDR3 runs 12 residues. CDR3 in DNA: TGTGCCATCAGTCCAGGGGTCTATGGCTACACCTTC. Protein: CAISPGVYGYTF.

In its sample, this clonotype was seen many times. The rearrangement joins TRBV20-1 to TRBJ2-7; 9 bases map to TRBD1. Germline CDR1 reads DFQATT; CDR2 reads SNEGSKA (reference sequence). V lost 6 bases to trimming and J lost 2 bases; unmatched junction nucleotides: 5. The CDR3 is 13 residues long. As DNA, the CDR3 is TGCAGTGCGGGGACAGGGAAACCCTACGAGCAGTACTTC. Its translation is CSAGTGKPYEQYF.

This clonotype was recorded at least ten times. The chain has TRBV11-2 and TRBJ2-7; 8 nucleotides agree with TRBD2. The junction had 6 bases not matched to a gene; V was cut back by 5 bases and J by 3 bases. Germline CDR1 reads SGHAT; CDR2 reads FQNNGV. The CDR3 spans 14 residues. For the CDR3, the DNA is TGTGCCAGCAGCCTCGGGAGGGCAGGCTACGAGCAGTACTTC. As protein: CASSLGRAGYEQYF.

This clonotype was seen repeatedly, ten times or more. The chain has TRBV7-3 and TRBJ1-5; TRBD1 agrees at 7 bases. The CDR3 runs to 15 residues. V gave up 4 bases and J gave up 2 bases; unmatched junction bases: 5. CDR1 is SGHTA and CDR2 is FQGTGA in the germline V gene. The CDR3 is CASSSPGQGNQPQHF. The CDR3, as DNA: TGTGCCAGCAGCTCCCCAGGACAGGGCAATCAGCCCCAGCATTTT. The variable domain in full, with the rest retrieved from reference TRBV7-3 and TRBJ1-5, is GAGVSQTPSNKVTEKGKYVELRCDPISGHTALYWYRQSLGQGPEFLIYFQGTGAADDSGLPNDRFFAVRPEGSVSTLKIQRTERGDSAVYLCASSSPGQGNQPQHFGDGTRLSIL.

At least ten counts were recorded for this clonotype. V gene TRBV5-6 combines with J gene TRBJ2-7; TRBD1 might be the D (5 bases). Deletions cut 0 bases from V and 1 base from J, with 14 bases between. This CDR3 has 16 amino acids. Looked up from germline, CDR1 is SGHDT and CDR2 is YYEEEE. CDR3 bases: TGTGCCAGCAGCTTGGCTATCAACCGACAGTCCTACGAGCAGTACTTC. It encodes CASSLAINRQSYEQYF.